A single sample is the source of the 3 T cell receptor beta chains below, sequenced in a study of T cells after somatic rescue of genetic block. Some clones are missing from TCRdb's copy, which holds only in-frame ones; the method was immunoSEQ multiplex PCR. The sample comprises roughly 67,000 clones, roughly 90% of which are singletons, and around 3% rests with the top ten. The sample comprised peripheral blood mononuclear cells (PBMCs). The receptors derive from a man between 40 and 49 years old.

The chain links TRBV19 to TRBJ1-2, with 7 nucleotides matching TRBD1. This CDR3 has 13 amino acids. Germline V gene lookup returns CDR1 LNHDA and CDR2 SQIVND (reference sequence). V dropped 5 bases and J dropped 6; count of bases not matched to a gene: 6. The CDR3 DNA sequence: TGTGCCAGTAGTGTCGACAGGGTTAATGGCTACACCTTC. It specifies CASSVDRVNGYTF.

The V call is TRBV19, the J call TRBJ1-5, with 7 bases identical to TRBD1. This CDR3 spans 15 amino acids. V lost 7 bases and J lost 3; bases outside the gene matches: 9. Germline V CDR1 and CDR2: LNHDA, SQIVND (reference sequence). The chain's CDR3 is CASKSQGNSNQPQHF. As DNA, the CDR3 is TGTGCCAGTAAATCACAGGGGAACTCCAATCAGCCCCAGCATTTT.

This chain links TRBV7-8 with TRBJ2-1; the match to TRBD1 covers 7 bases. Germline-derived CDR1 and CDR2 are SGHVS and FQNEAQ. J gave up 2 bases and V 5 bases, and 6 bases lay outside the gene matches. The CDR3 is 15 amino acids. CDR3 residues: CASSDRDSPYNEQFF. The CDR3 bases are TGTGCCAGCAGCGACCGGGACAGCCCCTACAATGAGCAGTTCTTC.